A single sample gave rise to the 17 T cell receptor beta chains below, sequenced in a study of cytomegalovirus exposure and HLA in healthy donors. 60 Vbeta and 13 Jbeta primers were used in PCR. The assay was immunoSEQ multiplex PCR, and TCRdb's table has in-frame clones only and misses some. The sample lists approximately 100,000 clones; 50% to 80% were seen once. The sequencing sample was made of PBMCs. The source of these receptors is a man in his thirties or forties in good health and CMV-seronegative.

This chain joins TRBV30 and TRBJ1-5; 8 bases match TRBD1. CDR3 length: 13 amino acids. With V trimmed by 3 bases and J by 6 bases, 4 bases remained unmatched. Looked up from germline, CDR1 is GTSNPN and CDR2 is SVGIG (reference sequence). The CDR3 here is CAWSQGAGQPQHF. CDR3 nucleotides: TGTGCCTGGAGCCAGGGGGCCGGTCAGCCCCAGCATTTT.

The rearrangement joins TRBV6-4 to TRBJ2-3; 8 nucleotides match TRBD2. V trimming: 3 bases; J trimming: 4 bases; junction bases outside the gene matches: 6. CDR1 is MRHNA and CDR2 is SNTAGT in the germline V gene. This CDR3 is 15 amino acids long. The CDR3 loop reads CASSESAGGPDTQYF. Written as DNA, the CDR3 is TGTGCCAGCAGTGAAAGTGCGGGGGGCCCAGATACGCAGTATTTT.

The CDR3 loop reads CASSGPGQSYEQYF. The CDR3 nucleotides read TGTGCCAGCAGTGGTCCGGGACAGTCCTACGAGCAGTACTTC. The genes are TRBV6-1 and TRBJ2-7; TRBD1 matches at 7 bases. This CDR3 is 14 amino acids long. Germline V gene data show CDR1 as MNHNS and CDR2 as SASEGT. J was trimmed by 1 base and V by 4 bases; bases with no gene match: 4.

The CDR3 loop is CASSLDRHEKLFF. In DNA form, the CDR3 reads TGCGCCAGCAGCCTAGACAGGCATGAAAAACTGTTTTTT. The rearrangement joins TRBV4-3 to TRBJ1-4, with D perhaps matching TRBD1 (6 bases). Germline lookup yields CDR1 LGHNA and CDR2 YSLEER. The CDR3 is made up of 13 amino acids. Trimming cost V 4 bases and J 6 bases, with 9 bases left between them.

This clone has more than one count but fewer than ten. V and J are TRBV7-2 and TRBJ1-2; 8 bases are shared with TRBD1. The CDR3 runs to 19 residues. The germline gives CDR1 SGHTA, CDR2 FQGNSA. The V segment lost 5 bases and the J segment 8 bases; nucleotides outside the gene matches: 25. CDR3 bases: TGTGCCAGCAGCCTCTACAATGCGGGCGCAGGGGGCGCAGTTCGCGGCTACACCTTC. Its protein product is CASSLYNAGAGGAVRGYTF.

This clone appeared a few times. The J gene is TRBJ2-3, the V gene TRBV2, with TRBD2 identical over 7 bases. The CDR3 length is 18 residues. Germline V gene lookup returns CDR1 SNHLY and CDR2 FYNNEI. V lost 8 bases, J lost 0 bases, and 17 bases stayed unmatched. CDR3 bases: TGTGCCAGCCTCACCTTATACTCCGGGACTACCAGCACAGATACGCAGTATTTT. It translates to CASLTLYSGTTSTDTQYF.

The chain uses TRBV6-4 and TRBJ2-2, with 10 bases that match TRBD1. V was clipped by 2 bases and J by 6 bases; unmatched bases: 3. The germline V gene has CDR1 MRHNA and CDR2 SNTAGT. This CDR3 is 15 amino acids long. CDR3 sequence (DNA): TGTGCCAGCAGTGACCCGGGACAGGGGTCCGGGGAGCTGTTTTTT. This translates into CASSDPGQGSGELFF.

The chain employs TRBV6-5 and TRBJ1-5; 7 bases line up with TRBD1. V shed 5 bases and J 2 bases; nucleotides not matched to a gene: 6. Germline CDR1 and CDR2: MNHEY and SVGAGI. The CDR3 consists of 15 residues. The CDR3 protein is CASSRDRAGNQPQHF. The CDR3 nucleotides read TGTGCCAGCAGTCGCGACAGGGCGGGCAATCAGCCCCAGCATTTT.

The CDR3 here is CASSQGLAGGDTQYF. In DNA form, the CDR3 reads TGCGCCAGCAGCCAAGGACTAGCGGGAGGAGATACGCAGTATTTT. The chain employs TRBV5-1 and TRBJ2-3; 14 bases align to TRBD2. Unmatched junction bases numbered 3, after V lost 4 bases and J lost 5 bases. The length of the CDR3 is 15 residues. Germline V gene data show CDR1 as SGHRS and CDR2 as YFSETQ.

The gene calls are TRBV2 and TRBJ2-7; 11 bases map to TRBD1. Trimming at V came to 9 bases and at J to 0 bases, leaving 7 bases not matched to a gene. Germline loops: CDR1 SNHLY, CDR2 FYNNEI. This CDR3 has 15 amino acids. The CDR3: CASAGTGGFSYEQYF. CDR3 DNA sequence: TGTGCCAGTGCCGGGACAGGGGGTTTCTCCTACGAGCAGTACTTC.

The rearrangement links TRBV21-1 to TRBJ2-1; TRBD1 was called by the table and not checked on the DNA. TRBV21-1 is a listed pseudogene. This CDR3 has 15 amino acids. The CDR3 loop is CASTRTGAGMYEQFF. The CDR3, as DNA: TGTGCCAGCACAAGGACAGGGGCAGGGATGTATGAGCAGTTCTTC.

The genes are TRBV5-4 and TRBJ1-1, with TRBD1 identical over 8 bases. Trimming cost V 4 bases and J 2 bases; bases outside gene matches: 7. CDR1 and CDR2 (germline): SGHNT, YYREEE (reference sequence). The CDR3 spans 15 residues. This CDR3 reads CASSPGQGGNTEAFF. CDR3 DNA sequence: TGTGCCAGCAGCCCTGGACAGGGCGGAAACACTGAAGCTTTCTTT.

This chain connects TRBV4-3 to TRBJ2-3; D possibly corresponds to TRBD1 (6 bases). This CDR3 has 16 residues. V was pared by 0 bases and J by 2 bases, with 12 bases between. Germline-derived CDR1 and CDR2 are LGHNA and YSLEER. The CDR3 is CASSQEDRPFTDTQYF. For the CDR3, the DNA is TGCGCCAGCAGCCAAGAGGACAGACCTTTCACAGATACGCAGTATTTT.

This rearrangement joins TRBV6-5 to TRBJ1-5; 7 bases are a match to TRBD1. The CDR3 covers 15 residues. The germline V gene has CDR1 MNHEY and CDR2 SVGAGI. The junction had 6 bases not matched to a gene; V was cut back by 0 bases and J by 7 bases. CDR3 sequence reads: CASSYSRQGGQPQHF. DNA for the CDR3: TGTGCCAGCAGTTACTCACGACAGGGTGGACAGCCCCAGCATTTT.

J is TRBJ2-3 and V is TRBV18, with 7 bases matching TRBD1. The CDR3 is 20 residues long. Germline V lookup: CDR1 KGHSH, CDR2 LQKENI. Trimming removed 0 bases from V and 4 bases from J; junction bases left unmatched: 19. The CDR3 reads CASSPPFKGAYMKGADTQYF. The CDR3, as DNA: TGTGCCAGCTCACCACCGTTTAAGGGGGCGTACATGAAAGGTGCAGATACGCAGTATTTT.

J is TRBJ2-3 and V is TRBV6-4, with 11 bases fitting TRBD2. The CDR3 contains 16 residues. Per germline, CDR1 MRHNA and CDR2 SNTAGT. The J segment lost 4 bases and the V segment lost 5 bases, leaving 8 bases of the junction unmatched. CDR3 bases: TGTGCCAGCAGTCCCCGGGGACTAGCGGAGTCAGATACGCAGTATTTT. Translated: CASSPRGLAESDTQYF.

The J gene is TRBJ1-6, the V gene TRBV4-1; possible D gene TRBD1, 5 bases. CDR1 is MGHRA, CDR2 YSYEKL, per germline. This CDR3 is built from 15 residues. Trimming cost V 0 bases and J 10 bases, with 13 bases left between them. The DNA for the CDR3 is TGCGCCAGCAGCCAAGATAGGGGCCGAAACTCACCCCTCCACTTT. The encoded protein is CASSQDRGRNSPLHF.